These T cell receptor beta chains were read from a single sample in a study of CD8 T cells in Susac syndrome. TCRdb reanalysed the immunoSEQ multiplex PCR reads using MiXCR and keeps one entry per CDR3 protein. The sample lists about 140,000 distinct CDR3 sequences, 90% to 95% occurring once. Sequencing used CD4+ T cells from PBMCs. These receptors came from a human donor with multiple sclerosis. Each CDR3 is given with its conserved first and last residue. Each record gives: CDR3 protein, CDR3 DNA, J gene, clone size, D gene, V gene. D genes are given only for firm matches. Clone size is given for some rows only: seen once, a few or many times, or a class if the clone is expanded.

CASSLGNRGLRSYEQYF TGTGCCAGCAGTTTAGGAAACAGGGGACTCAGGTCCTACGAGCAGTACTTC TRBJ2-7 - - TRBV12-3/TRBV12-4
CASSLSTANTEAFF TGTGCCAGCAGCTTATCAACAGCTAACACTGAAGCTTTCTTT TRBJ1-1 - - TRBV7-2
CACRTQGANVLTF TGTGCCTGCCGAACTCAGGGGGCCAACGTCCTGACTTTC TRBJ2-6 - - TRBV3-1
CASSLSTGRDGYTF TGTGCCAGCAGTTTATCGACAGGGCGGGATGGCTACACCTTC TRBJ1-2 - TRBD1 TRBV27
CATALPGGAQEQFF TGTGCCACCGCCCTTCCGGGAGGGGCCCAGGAGCAGTTCTTC TRBJ2-1 - TRBD2 TRBV19
CASSLTERQYF TGTGCCAGCAGCTTGACAGAGAGGCAGTACTTC TRBJ2-7 - - TRBV7-8
CASTGPSNQPQHF TGTGCCAGTACAGGACCGAGCAATCAGCCCCAGCATTTT TRBJ1-5 - - TRBV19
CASSSRTGYYEQYF TGTGCCAGCAGCTCAAGGACAGGGTACTACGAGCAGTACTTC TRBJ2-7 - TRBD1 TRBV5-4
CASSLAGTAEAFF TGTGCCAGCAGCTTGGCCGGGACAGCTGAAGCTTTCTTT TRBJ1-1 once TRBD1 TRBV5-4
CASGSGTKTQYF TGTGCCAGCGGTAGCGGGACAAAGACCCAGTACTTC TRBJ2-5 - TRBD2 TRBV28
CASSFRGLQETQYF TGTGCCAGCAGCTTCAGGGGCCTACAAGAGACCCAGTACTTC TRBJ2-5 - - TRBV7-2
CASSYSAGSSGNTIYF TGTGCCAGCAGTTACTCTGCGGGCAGCTCTGGAAACACCATATATTTT TRBJ1-3 - - TRBV6-5
CASSLAPGADTQYF TGCGCCAGCAGCTTGGCTCCCGGGGCAGATACGCAGTATTTT TRBJ2-3 once - TRBV5-1
CASSRTSKGETQYF TGTGCCAGCTCAAGGACTAGTAAGGGAGAGACCCAGTACTTC TRBJ2-5 - TRBD2 TRBV18
CASSPRRSTVSYNEQFF TGTGCCAGTAGTCCCCGAAGATCGACAGTCTCCTACAATGAGCAGTTCTTC TRBJ2-1 - - TRBV19
CSGSRDRAPMNTEAFF TGCAGCGGAAGCCGGGACAGGGCGCCCATGAACACTGAAGCTTTCTTT TRBJ1-1 once TRBD1 TRBV29-1
CASSRGGLGKLFF TGTGCCAGCAGTCGGGGGGGTCTGGGAAAACTGTTTTTT TRBJ1-4 - - TRBV25-1
CASSGSFNIQYF TGTGCCAGCAGCGGCTCCTTTAACATTCAGTACTTC TRBJ2-4 - - TRBV2
CSATQGRMNTEAFF TGCAGTGCGACTCAGGGACGGATGAACACTGAAGCTTTCTTT TRBJ1-1 - - TRBV20-1
CASSLLCEWSYEQYF TGTGCCAGCAGCCTCCTTTGCGAGTGGTCCTACGAGCAGTACTTC TRBJ2-7 - - TRBV9
CASRATGLAKNIQYF TGTGCCAGCAGGGCGACAGGGTTGGCCAAAAACATTCAGTACTTC TRBJ2-4 - TRBD1 TRBV11-2
CASRPTGRGGETQYF TGTGCCAGCAGGCCGACAGGGCGTGGAGGAGAGACCCAGTACTTC TRBJ2-5 - TRBD1 TRBV2
CSALQGIWGYTF TGCAGTGCTTTACAGGGAATTTGGGGCTACACCTTC TRBJ1-2 - - TRBV20-1
CASSPIGQNQPQHF TGTGCCAGCAGCCCCATAGGACAGAATCAGCCCCAGCATTTT TRBJ1-5 - - TRBV12-3/TRBV12-4
CASSLSGRYEQYF TGTGCCAGCAGTTTATCAGGACGCTACGAGCAGTACTTC TRBJ2-7 - - TRBV28
CASSVGGRVAETQYF TGTGCCAGCAGCGTAGGAGGTAGGGTGGCGGAGACCCAGTACTTC TRBJ2-5 - - TRBV9
CASSQDLGYNEQFF TGCGCCAGCAGCCAAGATCTCGGCTACAATGAGCAGTTCTTC TRBJ2-1 - - TRBV4-1
CASLRLAGDNEQFF TGTGCCAGTCTCAGACTAGCCGGGGACAATGAGCAGTTCTTC TRBJ2-1 - TRBD2 TRBV2
CASSYVPSERTGELFF TGTGCCAGCAGTTACGTCCCTAGCGAGCGCACCGGGGAGCTGTTTTTT TRBJ2-2 - - TRBV6-5
CATSDSQANTVKGAQYF TGTGCCACCAGTGACTCCCAGGCTAACACGGTAAAGGGTGCCCAGTACTTC TRBJ2-5 - - TRBV24-1
CASSFRQGFTEAFF TGTGCCAGCAGCTTCCGACAGGGGTTCACTGAAGCTTTCTTT TRBJ1-1 once TRBD1 TRBV7-2
CASSSTSGRALGAQYF TGTGCCAGCAGCTCTACTAGCGGGAGGGCCCTAGGTGCGCAGTACTTC TRBJ2-7 - TRBD2 TRBV5-4
CASGGGLAGGAAFDWNEQFF TGTGCCAGCGGGGGGGGTTTGGCGGGAGGCGCGGCTTTCGATTGGAATGAGCAGTTCTTC TRBJ2-1 once TRBD2 TRBV2
CSVAGQGNEQFF TGCAGCGTTGCCGGACAGGGCAATGAGCAGTTCTTC TRBJ2-1 - TRBD1 TRBV29-1
CASREDRGPETQYF TGTGCCAGCAGAGAGGACAGGGGGCCAGAGACCCAGTACTTC TRBJ2-5 - TRBD1 TRBV2
CSARDRVYTGELFF TGCAGTGCTCGGGACAGGGTTTACACCGGGGAGCTGTTTTTT TRBJ2-2 - TRBD1 TRBV20-1
CATSPRTSFFTDTQYF TGTGCCACCAGCCCTAGGACGTCGTTTTTCACAGATACGCAGTATTTT TRBJ2-3 - - TRBV15
CASSFPLGRTSGRSYNEQFF TGTGCCAGCAGCTTCCCCTTAGGGAGGACTAGCGGGAGGTCCTACAATGAGCAGTTCTTC TRBJ2-1 - TRBD2 TRBV11-2
CAWKVGYGADTEAFF TGTGCCTGGAAGGTGGGATACGGCGCCGACACTGAAGCTTTCTTT TRBJ1-1 - - TRBV30
CASSLWSRAGTGELFF TGTGCCAGCAGTTTATGGTCCAGGGCCGGGACCGGGGAGCTGTTTTTT TRBJ2-2 - - TRBV27
CATSGGRGLGEQYF TGTGCCACCAGCGGGGGGCGAGGTTTGGGCGAGCAGTACTTC TRBJ2-7 - - TRBV15
CASSSGQGAQETQYF TGTGCCAGCAGTTCGGGACAGGGGGCTCAAGAGACCCAGTACTTC TRBJ2-5 - TRBD1 TRBV28
CASSGAGGGGANVLTF TGTGCCAGCAGCGGTGCAGGGGGCGGTGGGGCCAACGTCCTGACTTTC TRBJ2-6 once TRBD1 TRBV9
CASSQGVQGLSTDTQYF TGTGCCAGCAGCCAAGGCGTGCAGGGCCTTAGCACAGATACGCAGTATTTT TRBJ2-3 - - TRBV3-1